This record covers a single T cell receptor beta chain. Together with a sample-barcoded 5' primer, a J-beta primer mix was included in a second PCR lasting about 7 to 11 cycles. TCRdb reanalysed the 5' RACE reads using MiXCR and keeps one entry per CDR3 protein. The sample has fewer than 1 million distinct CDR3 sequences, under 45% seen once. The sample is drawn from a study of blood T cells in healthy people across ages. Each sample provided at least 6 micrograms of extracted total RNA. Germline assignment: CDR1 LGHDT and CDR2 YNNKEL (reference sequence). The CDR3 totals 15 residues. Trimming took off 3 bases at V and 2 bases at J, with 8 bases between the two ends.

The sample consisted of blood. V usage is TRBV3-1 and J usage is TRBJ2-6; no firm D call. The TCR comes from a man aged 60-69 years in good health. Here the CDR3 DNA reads TGTGCCAGCAGCCAGTTAGTCGCTGGGGCCAACGTCCTGACTTTC. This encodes CASSQLVAGANVLTF.